This T cell receptor (beta chain) was found in a study of OX40 agonist ivuxolimab in advanced cancers. Background on the whole study: Ivuxolimab was a fully human IgG2 agonistic monoclonal antibody targeting the costimulatory receptor OX40 (CD134). Partial responses occurred in three dose-escalation patients, of whom one had hepatocellular carcinoma and two had cutaneous melanoma. Among the approximately 54 dose-escalation patients, approximately 20 had hepatocellular carcinoma, 15 melanoma, 9 renal cell carcinoma and 9 head and neck cancer. A male proportion of around 81% and a mean age of approximately 58 years, ranging from roughly 23 to 85, were recorded for the dose-escalation cohort. Peripheral TCRbeta sequencing was intended to test whether TCR sequence diversity was altered and clonal T-cell expansion was caused by ivuxolimab. Intravenous ivuxolimab was administered to patients every 2 weeks at six dose levels: 0.01, 0.1, 0.3, 1.5, 3 and 10 mg/kg. The paper describes the monotherapy dose-escalation part (N ≈ 52 patients) of the phase I trial of ivuxolimab. Patients were allowed to have had prior anti-PD-1, anti-PD-L1 or anti-CTLA-4 therapy, and 30% to 50% of the dose-escalation patients had previously received checkpoint inhibitors. Paper-wide results and their limitations: The antigen specificity of the peripheral T cells that underwent clonal expansion was not determined. After ivuxolimab, more expanded clones were found on average in CD8+ T cells than in CD4+ T cells. Low levels of normalized T-cell clonal expansion were also seen in some patients who did not respond. Clonal expansion of both CD4+ and CD8+ blood T cells was observed from baseline to week 6 at doses 0.1 to 3.0 mg/kg. Partial responders in the 0.1-3.0 mg/kg groups had among the lowest normalized peripheral clonal expansion, especially among CD8+ T cells.

The trial excluded patients who had a history of autoimmune disease or were on systemic immunosuppression. Peripheral blood for TCR sequencing was collected from all dose cohorts at baseline, on cycle 4 day 1, and on cycle 7 day 1. Samples came from an open-label, multicenter, first-in-human phase I dose-escalation trial of ivuxolimab. Adults with locally advanced or metastatic melanoma, renal cell, hepatocellular, or head and neck squamous cell carcinoma were enrolled in the trial. Before TCR sequencing, CD4+ T cells and CD8+ T cells from peripheral blood were sorted into separate populations. Genomic DNA was extracted from sorted cells for sequencing of the TCRbeta CDR3 region. The immunoSEQ Assay was used to sequence the TCRbeta CDR3 regions. The table was pulled from immuneACCESS by TCRdb, which kept in-frame rearrangements only. Such tables lose some clones; where checked, under half of the loss comes from unresolved V genes, and the rest has no known cause. The sample records about 48,000 clones, 89% of which are singletons. About 11% of the sample lies in the top ten.

With regard to this clone: Its antigen target is currently unknown. Qualities for individual bases were not recorded, and no much larger clone is one base off.

Counted from cysteine to phenylalanine, this CDR3 has 16 amino acids. Left in the record is the CDR3 DNA by itself, 48 bases read in frame from the first base. Between the V and J ends, shortened by 4 bases and 4 bases respectively, the junction contains 19 bases. The CDR1 and CDR2 encoded by the germline V gene are MDHEN and SYDVKM. This specimen was CD4+ or CD8+ T cells sorted from blood, taken in a trial of the OX40 agonist ivuxolimab. Recombination joined TRBV28 with TRBJ1-2, with TRBD1 perhaps the D gene, on 6 matching bases. The sequence was collected from an adult with an advanced solid tumor such as melanoma, head and neck, liver or kidney cancer. The CDR3 loop reads CASSSTWDTWAYGYTF. The sequenced DNA: TGTGCCAGCAGTTCAACCTGGGACACTTGGGCCTATGGCTACACCTTC.